This TCR beta chain is drawn from a study of T cells in Graves' hyperthyroidism and ophthalmopathy. RNA transcripts served as the template for amplifying TCR beta CDR3 regions. HTBI primers were used for first-round RT-PCR of the TCR CDR3. Each CDR3 protein is one row after TCRdb ran MiXCR on the multiplex PCR reads. The data contain about 130,000 distinct CDR3 sequences, around 20% of them singletons. The table lists this clonotype with many counts. Antigen specificity is unknown. The CDR3 sequence is 15 residues long. Germline V gene lookup returns CDR1 MDHEN and CDR2 SYDVKM. The germline V and J ends were trimmed by 5 bases and 10 bases, with 23 bases remaining between them. Findings and caveats of the study: Most thyroid clonotypes expanded above 0.001 appeared in blood too.

Sequencing was done on a sample of blood. The TCR was taken from a woman aged 45-65 years with Graves' hyperthyroidism that later progressed to Graves' ophthalmopathy. The chain recombines TRBV28 with TRBJ2-5; D possibly matches TRBD1 or TRBD2 (5 bases each). The CDR3 bases are TGTGCCAGCAGTCGGCCGCCGAGGGGCCAAGACAACCAGTACTTC. As protein: CASSRPPRGQDNQYF.